Below are 9 T cell receptor beta chains sequenced from a single sample in a study of T cell responses to AZD1222 COVID-19 vaccine (dated by TCRdb to about 2021). The intended sense of this specimen's time point label: about 28 days (+/-7) after the second vaccine dose. This sample's treatment or condition label indicates: meningococcal conjugate vaccine given as trial control. The receptor library was made with the immunoSEQ multiplex PCR assay. TCRdb stores this immuneACCESS table with in-frame sequences only. Part of the clones is absent; in the studies checked, under half of the shortfall reflects unresolved V genes, and no reason is known for the rest. In this sample the table shows 150,000 to 200,000 clones, around 94% of which occur a single time. The top ten clones comprise about 4% of the sample. This specimen consisted of peripheral blood, obtained 28 days after the second dose of the MenACWY control vaccine. The receptors derive from an adult who received the MenACWY meningococcal vaccine as a control.

This chain links TRBV6-6 with TRBJ1-5; perhaps TRBD1 as D (5 bases). Trimming removed 2 bases at V and 4 bases at J, with 12 bases between. The CDR3 is 15 residues long. Germline lookup yields CDR1 MNHNY and CDR2 SVGAGI (reference sequence). The CDR3 is CASSYEWGGNQPQHF. CDR3 nucleotide sequence: TGTGCCAGCAGTTACGAATGGGGGGGGAATCAGCCCCAGCATTTT.

V gene TRBV20-1 combines with J gene TRBJ2-1, with no clear D. Trimming removed 6 bases at V and 8 bases at J, with 11 bases between. There are 11 residues in the CDR3. CDR1 and CDR2 (germline): DFQATT, SNEGSKA (reference sequence). Here the CDR3 reads CSAAGRDEQFF. In DNA form, the CDR3 reads TGCAGTGCCGCCGGACGGGATGAGCAGTTCTTC.

The gene calls are TRBV7-2 and TRBJ2-6; 9 nucleotides line up with TRBD1. CDR3 length equals 18 residues. Losses at the gene ends were 3 bases for V and 6 bases for J; bases not matched to a gene: 12. The V gene's germline CDR1 is SGHTA and CDR2 FQGNSA. The CDR3: CASSFKQGATGKANVLTF. In nucleotides, the CDR3 is TGTGCCAGCAGCTTCAAACAGGGGGCGACGGGCAAGGCCAACGTCCTGACTTTC.

This clone appeared a single time. The rearrangement joins TRBV19 to TRBJ1-5, with D tentatively TRBD1 (5 bases). With 3 bases removed from V and 4 bases from J, the gap between germline ends came to 10 bases. The CDR3 loop spans 14 amino acids. Germline V gives CDR1 LNHDA, CDR2 SQIVND (reference sequence). CDR3 region: CASSIRVENQPQHF. The CDR3 DNA is TGTGCCAGTAGTATCAGGGTAGAGAATCAGCCCCAGCATTTT.

The J gene is TRBJ2-2, the V gene TRBV5-4; 12 positions agree with TRBD2. Germline V CDR1 and CDR2: SGHNT, YYREEE (reference sequence). J gave up 0 bases and V 0 bases, and 6 bases lay outside the gene matches. The CDR3 runs to 19 residues. As DNA, the CDR3 is TGTGCCAGCAGCTTGGAGGGACTAGCGGGCCTCGCGAACACCGGGGAGCTGTTTTTT. It translates to CASSLEGLAGLANTGELFF. Combining the CDR3 with reference TRBV5-4 and TRBJ2-2 gives the whole variable domain ETGVTQSPTHLIKTRGQQVTLRCSSQSGHNTVSWYQQALGQGPQFIFQYYREEENGRGNFPPRFSGLQFPNYSSELNVNALELDDSALYLCASSLEGLAGLANTGELFFGEGSRLTVL.

V is TRBV5-1 and J is TRBJ1-4; possibly TRBD1 for D (5 bases). CDR1 SGHRS and CDR2 YFSETQ come from the germline V gene. The CDR3 extends over 15 amino acids. V was clipped by 6 bases and J by 6 bases, with 18 bases between them. The CDR3 nucleotides read TGCGCCAGCACCGTCAGTGGCAGGGCTCATGAAAAACTGTTTTTT. Its protein product is CASTVSGRAHEKLFF. Looking up the rest from reference TRBV5-1 and TRBJ1-4 gives the full variable domain: KAGVTQTPRYLIKTRGQQVTLSCSPISGHRSVSWYQQTPGQGLQFLFEYFSETQRNKGNFPGRFSGRQFSNSRSEMNVSTLELGDSALYLCASTVSGRAHEKLFFGSGTQLSVL.

DNA for the CDR3: TGTGCCAGCAGCTCCGAATTTGGGACGGGGACCTACGAGCAGTACTTC. It is translated as CASSSEFGTGTYEQYF. The gene calls are TRBV7-9 and TRBJ2-7; possibly TRBD1 or TRBD2 for D (5 bases each). The germline V and J ends were trimmed by 4 bases and 2 bases, with 18 bases remaining between them. Germline loops: CDR1 SEHNR, CDR2 FQNEAQ (reference sequence). This CDR3 comprises 16 residues.

CDR3 sequence: CASEGLGIPEAFF. The DNA of the CDR3 is TGTGCCTCCGAAGGCCTCGGGATCCCTGAAGCTTTCTTT. This chain uses TRBV30 with TRBJ1-1; no reliable D call. The V end lost 7 bases, the J end lost 6 bases, and 18 bases lay between the germline ends. Germline CDR1 reads GTSNPN; CDR2 reads SVGIG (reference sequence). The CDR3 covers 13 residues.

This chain links TRBV5-4 with TRBJ2-7; TRBD2 matches 9 bases. Germline lookup yields CDR1 SGHNT and CDR2 YYREEE (reference sequence). This CDR3 region has 15 residues. The trim removed 2 bases at V and 4 bases at J, leaving 7 bases unmatched. CDR3 sequence reads: CASSLPAGGPYEQYF. CDR3 DNA sequence: TGTGCCAGCAGCTTACCGGCGGGAGGGCCATACGAGCAGTACTTC.